This passage covers 6 T cell receptor beta chains from one sample sequenced in a study of identical twins. Via MiXCR, TCRdb re-called the 5' RACE reads, giving one row per CDR3 protein. The table records roughly 690,000 distinct CDR3 sequences, 21% of them present only once. Separately, the same data were catalogued under a study of T cells expressing NK-cell markers.

The sequenced sample consisted of PBMCs. These receptor sequences come from a woman aged 18-35 years in good health.

This clonotype was counted between two and nine times. The chain recombines TRBV24-1 with TRBJ2-3; no definite D call. CDR3 length equals 13 residues. Per germline, CDR1 KGHDR and CDR2 SFDVKD. The V end lost 0 bases, the J end lost 5 bases, and 5 bases lay between the germline ends. The CDR3 coding sequence is TGTGCCACCAGTGATTTGACGGTAGATACGCAGTATTTT. This encodes CATSDLTVDTQYF.

The rearrangement joins TRBV6-5 to TRBJ2-7, with 7 bases aligning to TRBD2. V lost 3 bases, J lost 5 bases, and 10 bases stayed unmatched. Germline V gene lookup returns CDR1 MNHEY and CDR2 SVGAGI. This CDR3 has 15 amino acids. CDR3 in amino acids: CASSYGGGYHDEQYF. The CDR3 DNA reads TGTGCCAGCAGTTATGGGGGGGGATACCATGACGAGCAGTACTTC.

This chain uses TRBV10-3 with TRBJ2-6; D is uncertain. CDR3 length: 17 amino acids. Germline CDR1 reads ENHRY; CDR2 reads SYGVKD. Trimming shortened V by 10 bases and J by 4 bases, and 23 bases separated the two germline ends. Here the CDR3 reads CATGLGTSASGANVLTF. The CDR3 nucleotides read TGTGCCACCGGGCTGGGTACCTCTGCCTCCGGGGCCAACGTCCTGACTTTC.

The rearrangement links TRBV20-1 to TRBJ2-7; D possibly matches TRBD1 or TRBD2 (5 bases each). The germline V gene encodes CDR1 DFQATT and CDR2 SNEGSKA (reference sequence). The CDR3 length is 12 residues. Trimming left V 6 bases short and J 3 bases short, with 12 bases between. The DNA for the CDR3 is TGCAGTGCCGGGGACGGCGACTACGAGCAGTACTTC. Translating it yields CSAGDGDYEQYF.

The genes are TRBV3-1 and TRBJ2-7; D is uncertain. CDR1 and CDR2 (germline): LGHDT, YNNKEL (reference sequence). Trimming cost V 0 bases and J 6 bases, with 6 bases left between them. This CDR3 is 12 amino acids long. CDR3 region: CASSQDGSEQYF. The CDR3, as DNA: TGTGCCAGCAGCCAAGATGGAAGCGAGCAGTACTTC.

This clonotype has only a few counts. V gene TRBV6-5 combines with J gene TRBJ1-1; the D gene is possibly TRBD1 (6 bases). Germline CDR1 is MNHEY and CDR2 is SVGAGI. The CDR3 length is 13 residues. V was pared by 0 bases and J by 10 bases, with 12 bases between. DNA for the CDR3: TGTGCCAGCAGTTACTCAGACAGGCAGCGAGCTTTCTTT. Its translation is CASSYSDRQRAFF.